This TCR beta chain came from a study of identical twins. Template switching, a step in the protocol, added a universal primer site, and cDNA carried unique molecular identifiers. From the 5' RACE reads, TCRdb called clonotypes with MiXCR, one entry per CDR3 protein. Of approximately 620,000 distinct CDR3 sequences listed, approximately 9% were seen once; the top ten hold roughly 0.9%. The CDR3 has 15 residues. Trimming took 3 bases from V and 0 from J; bases not matched to a gene: 5. Germline CDR1 and CDR2: DFQATT and SNEGSKA (reference sequence). The sample also formed part of further work on yellow fever vaccine responses in identical twins.

The sequenced sample was PBMCs. This chain uses TRBV20-1 with TRBJ2-1, with TRBD2 matching 7 bases. The clonotype originates from a woman between 18 and 29 years old in good health. This CDR3 is CSARKRGSSYNEQFF. CDR3 sequence (DNA): TGCAGTGCTAGGAAGCGGGGCAGCTCCTACAATGAGCAGTTCTTC.